These 7 T cell receptor beta chains were all obtained from the same sample, sequenced in a study of OX40 agonist ivuxolimab in advanced cancers. Data came from immunoSEQ multiplex PCR; TCRdb stores just in-frame clones and leaves some out. The repertoire consists of roughly 80,000 clones, with roughly 82% occurring once and the leading ten covering 2.5% to 3%. Source: CD4+ or CD8+ T cells sorted from blood, taken in a trial of the OX40 agonist ivuxolimab. The source is an adult with an advanced solid tumor such as melanoma, head and neck, liver or kidney cancer.

The rearrangement links TRBV18 to TRBJ2-1, with 10 positions matching TRBD1. With V trimmed by 8 bases and J by 5 bases, 6 bases remained unmatched. This CDR3 has 14 residues. Germline CDR1 reads KGHSH; CDR2 reads LQKENI. The CDR3 nucleotides read TGTGCCAGCGCAATCGGGACAGGGGACAATGAGCAGTTCTTC. Translation: CASAIGTGDNEQFF.

This clone was counted a few times. DNA of the CDR3: TGTGCCAGCAGCGGACAGGGGGCAAGTTCACCCCTCCACTTT. Amino acids: CASSGQGASSPLHF. This rearrangement joins TRBV25-1 to TRBJ1-6; 11 bases map to TRBD1. The CDR3 runs 14 residues. Germline V gives CDR1 MGHDK, CDR2 SYGVNS. The V and J ends lost 6 bases and 9 bases, in that order; junction bases with no gene match: 4.

This sequence joins TRBV4-2 and TRBJ2-1, with D hard to call. Germline CDR1 is LGHNA and CDR2 is YNFKEQ. The CDR3 consists of 12 residues. Trimming stripped 5 bases from V and 12 bases from J, with 14 bases between. CDR3: CASSSSNWGQFF. CDR3 bases: TGTGCCAGCAGCTCCTCCAACTGGGGGCAGTTCTTC.

The rearrangement joins TRBV18 to TRBJ1-1, with 12 bases lining up with TRBD1. Germline V CDR1 and CDR2: KGHSH, LQKENI. The CDR3 length is 16 residues. The J segment lost 1 base and the V segment lost 8 bases, leaving 8 bases of the junction unmatched. CDR3 DNA sequence: TGTGCCAGCCAGGGACAGGGGGCAGGGAGGAACACTGAAGCTTTCTTT. As protein: CASQGQGAGRNTEAFF.

This clone was seen only once. The chain links TRBV5-1 to TRBJ1-5, with D unclear. The CDR3 spans 15 residues. V was shortened by 0 bases and J by 1 base, with 8 bases between the two germline ends. CDR1 is SGHRS and CDR2 is YFSETQ in the germline V gene. For the CDR3, the DNA is TGCGCCAGCAGCTTGGCGGGAGCAAGCAATCAGCCCCAGCATTTT. Its translation: CASSLAGASNQPQHF.

This chain uses TRBV2 with TRBJ1-6; D unresolved. Germline V CDR1 and CDR2: SNHLY, FYNNEI. The CDR3 extends over 16 amino acids. The ends were cut back, 3 bases at V and 0 bases at J, with 9 bases in the middle. The CDR3 coding sequence is TGTGCCAGCAGTGACAGGAAGAGCTCCTATAATTCACCCCTCCACTTT. This gives the protein CASSDRKSSYNSPLHF.

The chain recombines TRBV2 with TRBJ1-5, with TRBD1 as a possible D gene (6 bases). Germline CDR1 is SNHLY and CDR2 is FYNNEI. The CDR3 runs to 13 residues. The V end lost 8 bases, the J end lost 3 bases, and 11 bases lay between the germline ends. In DNA, the CDR3 is TGTGCCAGCTCAGGACAGTACAATCAGCCCCAGCATTTT. Translated: CASSGQYNQPQHF.